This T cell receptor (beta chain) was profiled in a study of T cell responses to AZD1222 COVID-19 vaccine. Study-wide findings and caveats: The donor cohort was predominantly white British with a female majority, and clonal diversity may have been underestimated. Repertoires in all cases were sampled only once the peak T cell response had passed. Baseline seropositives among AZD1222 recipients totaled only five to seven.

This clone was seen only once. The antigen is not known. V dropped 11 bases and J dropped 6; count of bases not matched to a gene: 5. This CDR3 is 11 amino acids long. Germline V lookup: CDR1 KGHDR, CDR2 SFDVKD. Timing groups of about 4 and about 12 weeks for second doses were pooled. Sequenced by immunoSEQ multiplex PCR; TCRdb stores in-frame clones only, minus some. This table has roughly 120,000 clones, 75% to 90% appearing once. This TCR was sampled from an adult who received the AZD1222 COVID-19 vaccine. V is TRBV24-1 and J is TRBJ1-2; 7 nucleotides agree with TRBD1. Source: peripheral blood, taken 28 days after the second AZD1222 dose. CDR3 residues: CASSGGHGYTF. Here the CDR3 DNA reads TGTGCCAGCTCAGGGGGACATGGCTACACCTTC.